This T cell receptor (beta chain) derives from a study of beta chain features in type 1 diabetes. Sequencing targeted expressed TCRB transcripts, as all isolated RNA had been reverse transcribed. This table comes from immunoSEQ multiplex PCR, and its TCRdb copy is limited to in-frame clones, with some not included. The top ten clones hold approximately 0.017% of a sample with 200,000 to 300,000 clones, about 11% of them seen once. Whole-study findings and limits: Moderate but significant shortening of TCRB CDR3s was recorded in all four CD4+ subsets from Type 1 diabetes patients. There was no resolution here of whether HLA type influences TCRB rearrangement.

Germline CDR1 is SGDLS and CDR2 is YYNGEE. The V end lost 2 bases, the J end lost 6 bases, and 9 bases lay between the germline ends. The CDR3 consists of 12 residues. Details on this clone: The target antigen is unknown.

The chain has TRBV9 and TRBJ2-7, with D maybe TRBD2 (5 bases). The sequenced material came from naive CD4+ T cells from blood. The TCR originated in a man aged 25 to 40 with type 1 diabetes. CDR3 DNA sequence: TGTGCCAGCAGCGTTGGACTTTCCGAGCAGTACTTC. Amino acid sequence: CASSVGLSEQYF.